The source of this T cell receptor beta chain is a study of read filtering for tumor transcriptome and immune sequencing (dated by TCRdb to 2020 to 2022). Concerning the study at large: The cohort had some 16 male and approximately 15 female patients with a mean age of roughly 66 years, ranging from about 45 to 90. One of the main goals was to work out a read-filtering strategy for immune repertoire data, in particular whether clonotypes backed by only a single read should be removed. By revised international staging, fewer than ten patients were R-ISS I, fewer than 20 were R-ISS II and 6 or 7 were R-ISS III. Per sample, about 4.05 to 10.27 million TCR-region mapped reads were obtained with IR-seq, compared with only roughly 80 to 1273 with RNA-seq. Whole-transcriptome libraries were prepared with the TruSeq RNA Access Library Prep Kit after DNase treatment. TCR repertoires obtained by targeted immune repertoire sequencing and by bulk whole-transcriptome sequencing performed on the same bone marrow samples were compared. Points the paper makes about the study in general: In IR-seq, single-read clonotypes were about 81.9% of clonotypes but around 3.6% of total reads; in RNA-seq they were roughly 72% of clonotypes and less than 45% of reads. The sorted CD138-negative fraction was composed of a mixed bone marrow immune population rather than of purified T cells. Removing single-read clonotypes increased the correlation between IR-seq and RNA-seq shared clonotype proportions. IR-seq captured clonotypes at much higher depth and more reliably than RNA-seq, and smaller IR-seq throughput sufficed to identify most shared clonotypes.

V is pruned by 7 bases and J by 7 bases, leaving 10 bases of the junction without a gene match. The CDR3 starts with the cysteine, ends with the phenylalanine, and has 14 residues. The kept DNA is CDR3 alone, 42 bases in frame from the first base. The Immunoverse kit was used to build TCR libraries from 400 ng RNA, with molecular barcoded adaptors covering alpha/delta and beta/gamma chains. TCR library preparation used the same RNA that was used for transcriptome sequencing. Sequencing of the TCR libraries was done on an Illumina HiSeq 4000 with 2 x 150 cycles. Concerning the study's data processing: TCR reads were aligned to human V, D, J and C references and assembled into CDR3 clonotypes with MiXCR, including quality filtering and error correction. Clonotype counts and gene usage diversity were analyzed with the tcR package in R. For inspection of raw mapping reads, RNA-seq reads were mapped by STAR aligner version 2.5.3a onto GRCh37 of the human genome. IR-seq fastq files were randomly downsampled with Seqtk 1.3 to test the effect of sequencing depth on detected clonotypes. In TCRdb, the public reads were trimmed at Q25 with fastp and aligned with MiXCR, with productive beta chains retained. Identical CDR3 proteins give one entry, which carries the most common genes and DNA. It is TCRdb's table, rather than the study itself, that gives the V and J calls and clone size. The sample table shows 600 or so distinct CDR3 sequences, and roughly three fifths are seen once. Under 80% of the sample belongs to the ten largest clones.

Each patient had bone marrow sampled at the time of active disease. Bone marrow mononuclear cells were isolated by Ficoll-Hypaque density gradient centrifugation. CD138-negative cells were obtained by negative selection after labeling with CD138 magnetic microbeads on a MACS separator, removing myeloma plasma cells. Purity of the isolated cells was checked by flow cytometry on an Attune NxT using CD138 antibodies. TRIzol reagent was used to extract total RNA, which was then quantified with a NanoDrop spectrophotometer. For each patient, the CD138-negative bone marrow sample underwent paired RNA-seq and IR-seq. About this clonotype: Its target antigen remains unknown. No qualities accompany the bases; no much larger clone lies one base away.

The TCR was taken from a donor at least 40 years old with multiple myeloma. This table probably holds off-target reads from a library built for another chain. Material for sequencing was a population of CD138-negative cells sorted from bone marrow. Per the publication, the cell subset or site label means: bone marrow mononuclear cells depleted of CD138+ plasma/myeloma cells by negative magnetic selection. In this chain, TRBV12-3 or TRBV12-4 is recombined with TRBJ2-1; TRBD2 aligns with 7 central bases. The DNA sequence is given as TGTGCCAGCAACCAGGCTAGCGGCCCTAATGAGCAGTTCTTC. Translated, it reads CASNQASGPNEQFF.